This is a list of T cell receptor beta chains from one sample in a study of T cell responses to AZD1222 COVID-19 vaccine. TCRdb keeps only in-frame clones here, not all; method: immunoSEQ multiplex PCR. Counted here are 140,000 to 150,000 clones, 80% to 90% occurring once; the ten biggest clones make up 4.5% to 6%. The material sequenced was peripheral blood, taken on day 0 of AZD1222 vaccination. These receptors all come from an adult in good health. CDR3s include the opening cysteine and the closing phenylalanine or tryptophan. The order of the fields is J gene, V gene, D gene, clone size, CDR3 DNA, CDR3 protein. A D gene is named only where the DNA matches it firmly. A row's size may be missing; if present it is once, few, many or a size class.

>TRBJ1-5|TRBV18|TRBD1|NA
TGTGCCAGCTCAGCGGGACAGAACATCAATCAGCCCCAGCATTTT
CASSAGQNINQPQHF
>TRBJ1-6|TRBV4-2|TRBD1|NA
TGTGCCAGCAGCCCTAGAGGGGGACAGGGAAATTCACCCCTCCACTTT
CASSPRGGQGNSPLHF
>TRBJ2-5|TRBV12-3/TRBV12-4|NA|once
TGTGCCAGCAGTTCCCAGTTACAAGAGACCCAGTACTTC
CASSSQLQETQYF
>TRBJ1-5|TRBV24-1|NA|NA
TGTGCCACCAGTGCCCAGGGTCAGCCCCAGCATTTT
CATSAQGQPQHF
>TRBJ1-5|TRBV19|NA|NA
TGTGCCAGTAGCCGCGAGCAGAGGTATAGCAATCAGCCCCAGCATTTT
CASSREQRYSNQPQHF
>TRBJ2-3|TRBV24-1|TRBD2|NA
TGTGCCACCAGTAGGACTAGCGGGAGCATCCATACGCAGTATTTT
CATSRTSGSIHTQYF
>TRBJ2-3|TRBV18|TRBD1|NA
TGTGCCAGCTCACAGGGACAGACAGATACGCAGTATTTT
CASSQGQTDTQYF
>TRBJ2-1|TRBV28|NA|NA
TGTGCCAGCAGCCTCGGGGGTGAGCAGTTCTTC
CASSLGGEQFF
>TRBJ2-1|TRBV28|TRBD2|NA
TGTGCCAGCAGTTTAGGACTAGCGGGCCTACCAAACTACAATGAGCAGTTCTTC
CASSLGLAGLPNYNEQFF
>TRBJ2-3|TRBV6-2/TRBV6-3|NA|NA
TGTGCCAGCAGTTACTCATTAGGCACAGATACGCAGTATTTT
CASSYSLGTDTQYF
>TRBJ2-5|TRBV6-5|NA|NA
TGTGCCAGCACCCCACTAGTCCGGGAGACCCAGTACTTC
CASTPLVRETQYF
>TRBJ2-3|TRBV5-1|TRBD2|NA
TGCGCCAGCAGCGAGCGGGGCCCCGGAAGACGAGATACGCAGTATTTT
CASSERGPGRRDTQYF
>TRBJ2-3|TRBV6-5|TRBD1|NA
TGTGCCAGCAGCCACAGGGGGCCCCCCACAGATACGCAGTATTTT
CASSHRGPPTDTQYF
>TRBJ1-3|TRBV28|TRBD1|few
TGTGTCACCGGGACAGGATCGGGAAACACCATATATTTT
CVTGTGSGNTIYF
>TRBJ2-7|TRBV19|NA|NA
TGTGCCAGTAGTATCGGCGGGGTAACCTCCTACGAGCAGTACTTC
CASSIGGVTSYEQYF
>TRBJ2-1|TRBV19|TRBD2|NA
TGTGCCAGTTCAGCATCTAGCGGGAGACTGTCAAAGTTCTTC
CASSASSGRLSKFF
>TRBJ2-4|TRBV6-5|TRBD2|NA
TGTGCCAGCAGTTACTTCGGGGGGGGGCCCAAAAACATTCAGTACTTC
CASSYFGGGPKNIQYF
>TRBJ1-4|TRBV7-9|NA|NA
TGTGCCAGCAGCTCGGCCGGGGAGGGGACTAATGAAAAACTGTTTTTT
CASSSAGEGTNEKLFF
>TRBJ2-3|TRBV2|NA|NA
TGTGCCAGCAGATTAGCGGCTAGCACAGATACGCAGTATTTT
CASRLAASTDTQYF
>TRBJ1-5|TRBV11-2|NA|NA
TGTGCCAGTAGCCGTCAGAACGTACAAAATCAGCCCCAGCATTTT
CASSRQNVQNQPQHF
>TRBJ2-3|TRBV11-2|TRBD2|few
TGTGCCAGCAGCTTAACTAGCGGGCGAGAGGATACGCAGTATTTT
CASSLTSGREDTQYF
>TRBJ1-1|TRBV29-1|NA|NA
TGCAGCGTTATTAGGGGACCTACGGGAAACACTGAAGCTTTCTTT
CSVIRGPTGNTEAFF
>TRBJ1-5|TRBV23-1|NA|NA
TGCGCGCCAAGTGGAGGCAATCAGCCCCAGCATTTT
CAPSGGNQPQHF
>TRBJ1-2|TRBV27|NA|NA
TGTGCCAGCGGATCTACTGGTGACTATGGCTACACCTTC
CASGSTGDYGYTF
>TRBJ2-5|TRBV28|TRBD2|once
TGTGCCAGCAGTTTAGTTGGTAGCGGGAGGGCCTTAGAGACCCAGTACTTC
CASSLVGSGRALETQYF
>TRBJ2-5|TRBV4-2|TRBD1|NA
TGTGCCAGCAGCCCCGACAGGGGGGGACAAGAGACCCAGTACTTC
CASSPDRGGQETQYF
>TRBJ2-5|TRBV5-4|TRBD2|few
TGTGCCAGCAGCTCACCACTAGCGGGAGGAGAGACCCAGTACTTC
CASSSPLAGGETQYF
>TRBJ1-1|TRBV10-3|TRBD1|NA
TGTGCCATCACCGGTCTTCCTATCATACTGCCGGGACAGGGGATGAACACTGAAGCTTTCTTT
CAITGLPIILPGQGMNTEAFF
>TRBJ1-2|TRBV11-3|NA|NA
TGTGCCAGCAGCTTAGATCGGGGGAATGGCTACACCTTC
CASSLDRGNGYTF
>TRBJ1-3|TRBV12-5|NA|NA
TGTGCTAGTGGTTTGGGCAGGGCCCGAGGAAACACCATATATTTT
CASGLGRARGNTIYF
>TRBJ1-1|TRBV7-8|TRBD1|NA
TGTGCCAGCAGCACTCTCGGGACAGGGAGGACTGAAGCTTTCTTT
CASSTLGTGRTEAFF
>TRBJ1-6|TRBV7-2|NA|NA
TGTGCCAGCAGCCCGGGACGGTATAATTCACCCCTCCACTTT
CASSPGRYNSPLHF
>TRBJ2-7|TRBV7-9|NA|NA
TGTGCCAGCAGTCTAACCGGGAACTACGAGCAGTACTTC
CASSLTGNYEQYF
>TRBJ2-1|TRBV4-3|TRBD2|NA
TGCGCCAGCAGCCAGTGGGGGACTAGCGGGAAATACAATGAGCAGTTCTTC
CASSQWGTSGKYNEQFF
>TRBJ1-6|TRBV27|NA|NA
TGTGCCAGCAGTTTAACCCGCTGGGGAGGTAATTCACCCCTCCACTTT
CASSLTRWGGNSPLHF
>TRBJ1-6|TRBV19|NA|NA
TGTGCCAGTAGTAGCACGACAGCTAGCAATTCACCCCTCCACTTT
CASSSTTASNSPLHF
>TRBJ2-2|TRBV7-2|NA|NA
TGTGCCAGCATTCAAGATCGGGGGTCCGGGGAGCTGTTTTTT
CASIQDRGSGELFF
>TRBJ1-3|TRBV7-6|NA|NA
TGTGCCAGCAGCCCCGAACCTCGCGTCTCTGGAAACACCATATATTTT
CASSPEPRVSGNTIYF
>TRBJ2-3|TRBV9|NA|NA
TGTGCCAGCAGCGCAGGGACGGGGAAGACCCGATCTAGCACAGATACGCAGTATTTT
CASSAGTGKTRSSTDTQYF
>TRBJ2-1|TRBV27|NA|NA
TGTGCCAGCAGTTTATCTGGCGGACCCTCCTACAATGAGCAGTTCTTC
CASSLSGGPSYNEQFF